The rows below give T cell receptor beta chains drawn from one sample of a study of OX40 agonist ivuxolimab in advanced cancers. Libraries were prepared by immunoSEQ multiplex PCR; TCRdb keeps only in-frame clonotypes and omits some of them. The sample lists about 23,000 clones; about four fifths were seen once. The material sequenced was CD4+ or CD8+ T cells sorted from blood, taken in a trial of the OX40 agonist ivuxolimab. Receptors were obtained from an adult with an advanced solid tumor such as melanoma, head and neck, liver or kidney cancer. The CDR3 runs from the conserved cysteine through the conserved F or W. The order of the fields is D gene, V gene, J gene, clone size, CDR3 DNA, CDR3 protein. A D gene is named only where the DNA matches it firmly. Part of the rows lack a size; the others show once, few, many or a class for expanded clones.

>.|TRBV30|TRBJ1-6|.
TGTGCCTGGAGTGTAAGCTCCGTCTCGCCAGGTAATTCACCCCTCCACTTT
CAWSVSSVSPGNSPLHF
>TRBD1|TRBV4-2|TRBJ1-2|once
TGTGCCAGCAGCCATAGGACAGGGGACGCCTATGGCTACACCTTC
CASSHRTGDAYGYTF
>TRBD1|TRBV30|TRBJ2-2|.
TGTGCCTGGAGTAAGGGGACAGATGTGAACACCGGGGAGCTGTTTTTT
CAWSKGTDVNTGELFF
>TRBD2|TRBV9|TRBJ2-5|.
TGTGCCAGCAGCGTAGGTGACCAAGCGGGGGCACAAGAGACCCAGTACTTC
CASSVGDQAGAQETQYF
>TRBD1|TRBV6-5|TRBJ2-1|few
TGTGCCAGCAGCCAGTCGGGACAGGCCTACAATGAGCAGTTCTTC
CASSQSGQAYNEQFF
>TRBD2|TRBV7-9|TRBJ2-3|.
TGTGCCAGCAGCCCAGCTAGCGGGAGAGTAGATACGCAGTATTTT
CASSPASGRVDTQYF
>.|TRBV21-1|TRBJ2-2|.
TGTGCCAGCAGCAAGGTACAGGCGAACACCGGGGAGCTGTTTTTT
CASSKVQANTGELFF
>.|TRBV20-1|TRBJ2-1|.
TGCAGTTCCGGACAGTACAATGAGCAGTTCTTC
CSSGQYNEQFF
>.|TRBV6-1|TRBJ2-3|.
TGTGCCAGCAGCCAGAAGACCCGCACAGATACGCAGTATTTT
CASSQKTRTDTQYF
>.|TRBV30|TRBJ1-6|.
TGTGCCTGGGGCCTCGGGACGGGTCCATATCCCCTCCACTTT
CAWGLGTGPYPLHF
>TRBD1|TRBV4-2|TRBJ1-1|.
TGTGCCAGCAGCCAACGTATGGGACAGGGAGTGGGCACTGAAGCTTTCTTT
CASSQRMGQGVGTEAFF
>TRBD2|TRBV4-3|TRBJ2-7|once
TGCGCCAGCAGCCAAGGTCGGGCGGGAGTATCCTACGAGCAGTACTTC
CASSQGRAGVSYEQYF
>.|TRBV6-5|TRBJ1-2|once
TGTGCCAGCAGTTACCCTACAGGGCTTGGCTACACCTTC
CASSYPTGLGYTF
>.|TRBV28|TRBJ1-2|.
TGTGCCAGCAGAACAACAGGGTTTGGGTGGAGCTATGGCTACACCTTC
CASRTTGFGWSYGYTF
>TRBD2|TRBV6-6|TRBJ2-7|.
TGTGCCAGCGGCGCCCGGACTAGCGGGAGATTTTACGAGCAGTACTTC
CASGARTSGRFYEQYF
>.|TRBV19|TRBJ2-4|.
TGTGCCAGTAAAGAGCAGGCCAAAAACATTCAGTACTTC
CASKEQAKNIQYF
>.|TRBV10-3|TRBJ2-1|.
TGTGCCATCAGGCCCGGGACTCCCGGCGGCAGTGAGCAGTTCTTC
CAIRPGTPGGSEQFF
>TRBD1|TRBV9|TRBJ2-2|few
TGTGCCAGCAGCGTAGCCACCCCGGGACAGACAGTCACCGGGGAGCTGTTTTTT
CASSVATPGQTVTGELFF
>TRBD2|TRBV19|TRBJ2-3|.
TGTGCCAGTAGTATAGCCCTAGCGGGAGACACAGATACGCAGTATTTT
CASSIALAGDTDTQYF
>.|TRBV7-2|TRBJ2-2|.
TGTGCCAGCAGCTTAGTTCCTGGGTCGAACACCGGGGAGCTGTTTTTT
CASSLVPGSNTGELFF
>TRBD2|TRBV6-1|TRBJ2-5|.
TGTGCCAGCAGTGAAACGAGACTAGCGGGGGAGACCCAGTACTTC
CASSETRLAGETQYF
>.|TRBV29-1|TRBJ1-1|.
TGCAGCGTTTGGACTGTTAAAGCTTTCTTT
CSVWTVKAFF
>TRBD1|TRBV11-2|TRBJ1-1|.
TGTGCCAGCAGCTCTGGACAGGCTACTGAAGCTTTCTTT
CASSSGQATEAFF
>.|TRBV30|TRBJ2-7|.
TGTGCCTGGAGTGTCGGCCTAAACCCCTACGAGCAGTACTTC
CAWSVGLNPYEQYF
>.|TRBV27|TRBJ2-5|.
TGTGCCGGCGGCAGATTGCTTGAGACCCAGTACTTC
CAGGRLLETQYF
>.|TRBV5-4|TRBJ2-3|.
TGTGCCAGCAGCCCCGGGAGCCAACCAACAGATACGCAGTATTTT
CASSPGSQPTDTQYF
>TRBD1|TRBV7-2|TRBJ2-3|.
TGTGCCAGCAGCCCAAGACAGGGGAGGTATATTGCAGATACGCAGTATTTT
CASSPRQGRYIADTQYF
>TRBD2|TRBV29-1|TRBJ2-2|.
TGCAGCGTTTATAGCGGGAGCTCCGGGGAGCTGTTTTTT
CSVYSGSSGELFF
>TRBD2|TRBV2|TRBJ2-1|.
TGTGCCAGCAGGACGGGAGGTGACTACAATGAGCAGTTCTTC
CASRTGGDYNEQFF
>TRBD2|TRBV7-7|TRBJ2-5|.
TGTGCTAGCAGCTTATCCGGGGGGGGACAAGAGACCCAGTACTTC
CASSLSGGGQETQYF
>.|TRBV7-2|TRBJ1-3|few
TGTGCCAGCAACCCAAATTATGGAAACACCATATATTTT
CASNPNYGNTIYF
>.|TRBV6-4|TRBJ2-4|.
TGTGCCAGCAGTGACTCAAGGGAAGGCATTCAGTACTTC
CASSDSREGIQYF
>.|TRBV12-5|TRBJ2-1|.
TGTGCTAGTGGCAACATTGAGGGGAATGAGCAGTTCTTC
CASGNIEGNEQFF
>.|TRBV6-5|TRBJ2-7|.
TGTGCCAGCCGCCGGGACACTGTCTCCTACGAGCAGTACTTC
CASRRDTVSYEQYF
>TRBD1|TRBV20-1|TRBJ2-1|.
TGCAGTGCTACCCGGACAGGGGGGGAGTTCTTC
CSATRTGGEFF
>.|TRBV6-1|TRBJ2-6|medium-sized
TGTGCCAGCAGGGCCTCAGGGAAGCGGGCCAACGTCCTGACTTTC
CASRASGKRANVLTF
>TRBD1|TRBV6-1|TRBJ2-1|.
TGTGCCAGCAATGGACAGGGACAAGGCAATGAGCAGTTCTTC
CASNGQGQGNEQFF
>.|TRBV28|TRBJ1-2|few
TGTGCCAGCAGTCCACCACACATCGCCTATGGCTACACCTTC
CASSPPHIAYGYTF
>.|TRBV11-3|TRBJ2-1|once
TGTGCCAGCAGCTCTAATCGGATCGATGAGCAGTTCTTC
CASSSNRIDEQFF